This T cell receptor beta chain was obtained from a study of tumor and adjacent non-tumor tissue in lung cancer. Background on the study: The cohort had 12 to 13 adenocarcinoma, 2 squamous cell and 1 small cell patients.

The sample holds a few counts of this clonotype. Antigen unknown. A modified ARM-PCR protocol with three rounds of nested PCR amplified TCRbeta. TCRdb called the multiplex PCR reads again in MiXCR, with one record for every CDR3 protein. The repertoire holds under 150,000 distinct CDR3 sequences, around 67% seen once, with around a sixth in the top ten. Between the trimmed V and J ends, which lost 2 bases and 1 base, there was a span of 6 bases. This CDR3 region has 13 residues. CDR1 and CDR2 from the germline V gene are SGHRS and YFSETQ. RNA was extracted from bulk tissue without any cell sorting. Overall study results and limits: Patients with more diverse tumor TCRs had worse survival. Tumor repertoires had a smaller top 100 clone share than normal lung. TCR diversity was significantly greater in tumor than normal lung tissue.

The sequenced sample consisted of lung tumor tissue. The sequence was collected from a man aged 60-69 years with small cell lung cancer. The chain carries TRBV5-1 and TRBJ2-5; D is perhaps TRBD1 or TRBD2 (5 bases each). CDR3 amino acids: CASSFGTQETQYF. The CDR3 region has the DNA TGCGCCAGCAGCTTTGGGACCCAAGAGACCCAGTACTTC.